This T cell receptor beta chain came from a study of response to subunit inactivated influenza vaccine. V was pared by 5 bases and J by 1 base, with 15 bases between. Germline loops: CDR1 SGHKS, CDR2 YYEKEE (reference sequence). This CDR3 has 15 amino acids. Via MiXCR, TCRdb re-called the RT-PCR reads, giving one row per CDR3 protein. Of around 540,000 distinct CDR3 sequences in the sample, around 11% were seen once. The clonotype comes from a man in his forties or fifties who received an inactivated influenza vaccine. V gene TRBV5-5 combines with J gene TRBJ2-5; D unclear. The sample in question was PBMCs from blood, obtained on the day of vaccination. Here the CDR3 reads CASSYLGGVQETQYF. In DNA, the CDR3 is TGTGCCAGCAGTTATTTGGGCGGAGTCCAAGAGACCCAGTACTTC. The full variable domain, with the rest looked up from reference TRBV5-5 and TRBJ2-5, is DAGVTQSPTHLIKTRGQQVTLRCSPISGHKSVSWYQQVLGQGPQFIFQYYEKEERGRGNFPDRFSARQFPNYSSELNVNALLLGDSALYLCASSYLGGVQETQYFGPGTRLLVL.